The clone carrying this TCR beta chain was detected ten times or more. Its specificity is unknown. V was trimmed by 8 bases and J by 8 bases, leaving 21 bases between them. CDR3 length: 14 amino acids. CDR1 and CDR2 (germline): LNHDA, SQIVND (reference sequence). This record belongs to a study of early T cells in non-severe SARS-CoV-2 infection. Study overall: Unpaired chains resulted from sequencing bulk RNA of unsorted whole blood.

Unique molecular identifiers were attached to individual cDNA molecules. In TCRdb, the 5' RACE reads were re-called with MiXCR into one record per CDR3 protein. This sample has some 91,000 distinct CDR3 sequences; around 10% occur once, and the top ten carry just over 4.5%. Whole-study results and caveats: CD4 and private specificities were missed by VDJdb matching, which favored anti-spike CD8 responses.

Material: whole blood, obtained at baseline. The source is an adult who was a healthcare worker with PCR-confirmed SARS-CoV-2 infection or an uninfected control (not recorded which). This chain links TRBV19 with TRBJ1-2, with unresolved D. The CDR3 here is CASGVWGSFRGYTF. The CDR3 DNA sequence: TGTGCCAGTGGCGTTTGGGGTTCCTTCCGCGGCTACACCTTC.